Detailed here is one TCR beta chain. Its antigen is currently unknown. This record belongs to a study of CD8 T cells in ankylosing spondylitis. Quantitative 5'-RACE with molecular barcodes generated TCR beta libraries. One entry per CDR3 protein, called by TCRdb with MiXCR from the 5' RACE reads. The sample includes 350,000 to 450,000 distinct CDR3 sequences, roughly a quarter seen only once; the top ten take under 0.9%. Study-wide results and caveats: Reported data indicate significant enrichment of disease-linked clones within matched ankylosing spondylitis synovial fluid. Among TCR beta sequences, a motif of several highly homologous variants appeared characteristic of ankylosing spondylitis blood. In reactive arthritis synovial fluid and blood, some motif variants had been reported before.

Sequencing input: blood, either unsorted or a sorted T cell fraction (not recorded which). This sequence originates from a male donor with ankylosing spondylitis.

This CDR3 is CATSADSSGRNWGEQFF. Here the CDR3 DNA reads TGTGCCACCAGCGCCGATTCTAGCGGGAGGAATTGGGGTGAGCAGTTCTTC. The chain combines TRBV15 with TRBJ2-1, with TRBD2 matching 11 bases. Germline V CDR1 and CDR2: LNHNV, YYDKDF (reference sequence). This CDR3 contains 17 residues. J was trimmed by 9 bases and V by 5 bases; bases with no gene match: 15.